This TCR beta chain was found in a study of T-cell reconstitution after alpha-beta-depleted transplantation in children. Germline values: CDR1 SGDLS, CDR2 YYNGEE. The CDR3 has 16 amino acids. V lost 6 bases, J lost 5 bases, and 14 bases stayed unmatched. During its preparation, the TCRbeta library received unique molecular identifiers. TCRdb processed the PCR reads anew with MiXCR; each CDR3 protein has one entry. The sample includes hundreds of thousands of distinct CDR3 sequences, around 17% of them seen just once. The receptor's source is a human donor who donated a stem cell graft to a child with acute lymphoblastic leukemia. The chain couples TRBV9 to TRBJ2-5; TRBD2 aligns across 9 bases. The source was PBMCs from the stem cell graft donor, collected from the stem cell graft. The DNA of the CDR3 is TGTGCCAGCACCGCTGGGAGCGGGAGGCTTGGGGAGACCCAGTACTTC. As protein: CASTAGSGRLGETQYF.